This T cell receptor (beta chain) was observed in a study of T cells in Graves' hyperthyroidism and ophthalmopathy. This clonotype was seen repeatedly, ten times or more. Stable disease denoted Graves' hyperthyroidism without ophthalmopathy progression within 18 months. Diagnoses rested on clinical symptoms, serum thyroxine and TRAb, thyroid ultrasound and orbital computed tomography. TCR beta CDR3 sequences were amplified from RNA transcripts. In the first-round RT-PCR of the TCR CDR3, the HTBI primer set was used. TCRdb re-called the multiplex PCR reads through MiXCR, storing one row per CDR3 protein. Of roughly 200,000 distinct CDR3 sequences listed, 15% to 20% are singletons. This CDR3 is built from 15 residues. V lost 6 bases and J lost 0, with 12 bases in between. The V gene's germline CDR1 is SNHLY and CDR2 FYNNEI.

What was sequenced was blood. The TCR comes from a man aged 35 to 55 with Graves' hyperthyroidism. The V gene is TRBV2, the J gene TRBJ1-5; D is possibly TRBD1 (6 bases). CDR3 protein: CASRRDIYSNQPQHF. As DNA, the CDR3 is TGTGCCAGCAGAAGGGACATCTATAGCAATCAGCCCCAGCATTTT.